This T cell receptor (beta chain) was documented in a study of T-cell reconstitution after alpha-beta-depleted transplantation in children. Study-wide results and caveats: One year after transplant, T-cell counts and diversity came mostly from newly produced T cells.

TCRbeta library preparation incorporated unique molecular identifiers. TCRdb re-analysed the PCR reads in MiXCR, keeping a single row per CDR3 protein. The sample shows 250,000 to 300,000 distinct CDR3 sequences, roughly 11% of them seen only once. This clonotype has a count of ten or more. What it recognizes is unknown. The germline CDR1 and CDR2 sequences are MNHEY and SVGAGI. V gave up 0 bases and J gave up 2 bases, with 8 bases separating them. The CDR3 runs to 14 residues. This clonotype was sampled from a male patient aged 2 to 10 who had a stem cell transplant for chronic granulomatous disease, so the T cells may come from the graft donor. The J gene is TRBJ2-7, the V gene TRBV6-5; no clear D gene. Sequenced material: peripheral blood, taken 180 days after TCRalphabeta/CD19-depleted stem cell transplant. The CDR3 DNA follows: TGTGCCAGCAGTTACTCAAACATCGCCTACGAGCAGTACTTC. Its translation is CASSYSNIAYEQYF.